Shown below are 15 T cell receptor beta chains from a single sample sequenced in a study of shared clonotypes between healthy human individuals. Clones were read by immunoSEQ multiplex PCR, and TCRdb kept only the in-frame ones, dropping some. The data contain fewer than 500,000 clones, around 79% of them seen just once; the ten biggest clones take up around an eighth. Specimen: PBMCs. These receptors were collected from a middle-aged woman in good health. Some clones in this sample may be carry-over from other donors' samples.

The chain couples TRBV7-2 to TRBJ2-7, with D possibly being TRBD1 or TRBD2 (5 bases each). The V and J ends lost 5 bases and 3 bases respectively, with 14 bases between them. The CDR3 sequence is 14 residues long. Germline CDR1 SGHTA, CDR2 FQGNSA. The CDR3 is CASSPRDQSYEQYF. The CDR3 coding sequence is TGTGCCAGCAGCCCCCGGGACCAGAGCTACGAGCAGTACTTC.

The CDR3 coding sequence is TGTGCCAGCAGCTCCGGGATAAGGGTGTACGAGCAGTACTTC. Translated, it gives CASSSGIRVYEQYF. This chain uses TRBV5-6 with TRBJ2-7, with D possibly TRBD2 on 5 matching bases. The CDR3 covers 14 residues. Germline CDR1 and CDR2: SGHDT and YYEEEE. V shed 3 bases and J shed 4 bases, with 14 bases lying between them.

The CDR3 coding sequence is TGTGCCAGCAGCACAGACCTGGGAGCGGCTGAGCAGTTCTTC. This codes for CASSTDLGAAEQFF. The chain links TRBV9 to TRBJ2-1, with a possible D match to TRBD2 (5 bases). This CDR3 has 14 residues. Germline V gene lookup returns CDR1 SGDLS and CDR2 YYNGEE. Trimming stripped 4 bases from V and 9 bases from J, with 17 bases between.

Turning to this clone: A much larger clone differs by one base, so this may be a read error. The chain employs TRBV7-9 and TRBJ2-1; TRBD1 agrees at 7 bases. Trimming cost V 5 bases and J 7 bases; bases outside gene matches: 2. Germline CDR1 reads SEHNR; CDR2 reads FQNEAQ (reference sequence). This CDR3 contains 12 residues. The DNA for the CDR3 is TGTGCCAGCAGCCGCAGGGGGAATGAGCAGTTCTTC. Protein sequence: CASSRRGNEQFF.

This clone was picked up a small number of times. The CDR3 spells CASSPLPEGAYEQYF. The CDR3 coding sequence is TGTGCCAGCAGTCCCCTTCCGGAGGGTGCCTACGAGCAGTACTTC. The chain links TRBV27 to TRBJ2-7, with D possibly TRBD2 on 6 matching bases. CDR3 length equals 15 residues. The germline gives CDR1 MNHEY, CDR2 SMNVEV (reference sequence). V was shortened by 5 bases and J by 2 bases, with 16 bases between the two germline ends.

This chain connects TRBV5-1 to TRBJ2-5, with a tentative D call TRBD1 (6 bases). The V end lost 0 bases, the J end lost 3 bases, and 12 bases lay between the germline ends. CDR1 SGHRS and CDR2 YFSETQ come from the germline V gene. The CDR3 runs to 15 residues. DNA for the CDR3: TGCGCCAGCAGCTTGGGTTCAGGGGCTGAAGAGACCCAGTACTTC. Translation: CASSLGSGAEETQYF.

This clone was counted a few times. The rearrangement uses TRBV4-2 and TRBJ2-1, with 7 nucleotides matching TRBD2. With 0 bases clipped from V and 2 bases from J, the junction kept 4 bases outside the gene matches. The CDR3 extends over 16 amino acids. Looked up from germline, CDR1 is LGHNA and CDR2 is YNFKEQ. The CDR3 protein is CASSQDSAGPYNEQFF. The CDR3 nucleotides are TGTGCCAGCAGCCAAGACTCAGCGGGACCCTACAATGAGCAGTTCTTC.

The chain joins TRBV5-1 to TRBJ1-5; TRBD1 matches at 8 bases. The germline CDR1 and CDR2 sequences are SGHRS and YFSETQ. This CDR3 spans 14 amino acids. V gave up 10 bases and J gave up 3 bases; unmatched junction bases: 9. CDR3 in amino acids: CAGWTGLANQPQHF. In nucleotides, the CDR3 is TGCGCCGGCTGGACAGGGCTTGCCAATCAGCCCCAGCATTTT.

This chain joins TRBV10-3 and TRBJ2-3; 8 nucleotides line up with TRBD2. This CDR3 comprises 16 residues. Germline V gene sequence: CDR1 ENHRY, CDR2 SYGVKD. V shed 2 bases, J shed 6 bases, and the junction held 10 bases outside the gene matches. The CDR3 sequence is CAISEKRETGMDTQYF. In nucleotides, the CDR3 is TGTGCCATCAGTGAGAAGCGGGAGACGGGGATGGATACGCAGTATTTT.

This clone was observed a handful of times. The chain carries TRBV7-2 and TRBJ1-1, with a tentative D call TRBD1 (6 bases). The V and J ends lost 5 bases and 8 bases respectively, with 15 bases between them. The CDR3 sequence is 13 residues long. Germline CDR1 is SGHTA and CDR2 is FQGNSA. In DNA form, the CDR3 reads TGTGCCAGCAGCATTCTCAGGGGCGGAGAAGCTTTCTTT. Its translation is CASSILRGGEAFF.

The chain joins TRBV19 to TRBJ2-4, with 10 nucleotides matching TRBD2. This CDR3 comprises 13 residues. Trimming took 4 bases from V and 6 from J; bases not matched to a gene: 0. Per the germline V gene, CDR1 is LNHDA and CDR2 is SQIVND (reference sequence). CDR3 bases: TGTGCCAGTAGTACTAGCGGGAGAAACATTCAGTACTTC. It codes for CASSTSGRNIQYF.

The chain is built from TRBV7-2 and TRBJ2-7; D uncertain. Trimming left V 0 bases short and J 5 bases short, with 8 bases between. The germline V gene has CDR1 SGHTA and CDR2 FQGNSA. The CDR3 is 13 amino acids. Written as DNA, the CDR3 is TGTGCCAGCAGCTTAGCGCTTCGGGACGAGCAGTACTTC. The encoded protein is CASSLALRDEQYF.

The rearrangement joins TRBV7-8 to TRBJ2-7; 13 nucleotides align to TRBD2. V gave up 5 bases and J gave up 12 bases; unmatched junction bases: 13. The V gene's germline CDR1 is SGHVS and CDR2 FQNEAQ. The length of the CDR3 is 15 residues. The chain's CDR3 is CASSPLVGLAGSWYF. CDR3 sequence (DNA): TGTGCCAGCAGCCCGCTAGTGGGACTAGCGGGAAGTTGGTACTTC. The full variable domain, its missing parts supplied by reference TRBV7-8 and TRBJ2-7, is GAGVSQSPRYKVAKRGQDVALRCDPISGHVSLFWYQQALGQGPEFLTYFQNEAQLDKSGLPSDRFFAERPEGSVSTLKIQRTQQEDSAVYLCASSPLVGLAGSWYFGPGTRLTVT.

With regard to this clone: Other nucleotide sequences from this sample produce the same CDR3. The chain employs TRBV5-1 and TRBJ2-3, with D perhaps TRBD2 (5 bases). Germline CDR1 and CDR2: SGHRS and YFSETQ. The V gene lost 0 bases and the J gene lost 5 bases, with 13 bases spanning the gap. The CDR3 spans 15 residues. In DNA form, the CDR3 reads TGCGCCAGCAGCTTGGGAGGAGGAGGCGAAGATACGCAGTATTTT. This translates into CASSLGGGGEDTQYF.

This clone has more than one count but fewer than ten. This chain links TRBV27 with TRBJ1-2, with D possibly TRBD1 on 5 matching bases. This CDR3 has 13 amino acids. CDR1 is MNHEY and CDR2 is SMNVEV in the germline V gene (reference sequence). The germline V and J ends were trimmed by 6 bases and 2 bases, with 10 bases remaining between them. CDR3 sequence: CASSWDGNYGYTF. CDR3 bases: TGTGCCAGCAGCTGGGACGGAAACTATGGCTACACCTTC.